The TCR beta chain under discussion was sequenced for a study of blood T cell repertoires in COVID-19. TCRdb keeps only in-frame clones here, not all; method: immunoSEQ multiplex PCR. Of about 220,000 clones detected, around 91% appear once; the ten largest clones hold 3.5%. Germline values: CDR1 SGHRS, CDR2 YFSETQ. The CDR3 runs 14 residues. Trimming cost V 4 bases and J 2 bases, with 13 bases left between them. This chain links TRBV5-1 with TRBJ2-7; D is uncertain. The sample was PBMCs or T cells enriched from blood (not recorded which). This sequence was found in a woman younger than 30 in a cohort exposed to, infected with or recovered from COVID-19 (not recorded which). CDR3 protein: CASSPRAGPYEQYF. Here the CDR3 DNA reads TGCGCCAGCAGCCCCCGCGCAGGTCCCTACGAGCAGTACTTC.